The TCR beta chain described here comes from a study of regulatory T cells in long-lasting Graves disease. This clonotype was found a few times. To make TCR beta libraries, researchers used iRepertoire HTBI primers and Arm-PCR of CDR3 regions. TCRdb re-called the multiplex PCR reads through MiXCR, storing one row per CDR3 protein. The table has approximately 400,000 distinct CDR3 sequences, approximately 15% seen once; the top ten hold 16%. Time point given: newly diagnosed GD, antithyroid drugs for less than 3 months. Following extraction of RNA from PBMCs, that RNA was used to make the TCR library. These data also formed part of another study, on T cells in Graves' hyperthyroidism and ophthalmopathy.

The sequencing here drew on peripheral blood mononuclear cells (PBMCs), taken at new diagnosis, from a patient treated with antithyroid drugs. The receptor was derived from a woman younger than 45 with Graves disease.

The CDR3 region is CASSHRAGVSNEQFF. The CDR3, as DNA: TGTGCCAGCAGCCACAGGGCGGGAGTATCGAATGAGCAGTTCTTC. The V gene is TRBV6-1, the J gene TRBJ2-1; D is perhaps TRBD2 (7 bases). Germline CDR1 MNHNS, CDR2 SASEGT. Trimming removed 6 bases from V and 7 bases from J, with 19 bases in between. The CDR3 runs 15 residues.